These 27 T cell receptor beta chains share one sample of origin, sequenced in a study of cytomegalovirus exposure and HLA in healthy donors. It was with 60 Vbeta and 13 Jbeta primers that the PCR ran. Measured with immunoSEQ multiplex PCR; TCRdb has only the in-frame clones, and not every one. The sample has under 200,000 clones, about 75% seen once. Sequencing input: PBMCs. The receptor source for this set is a female donor in good health and CMV-seronegative.

The genes are TRBV30 and TRBJ1-5; tentatively, D is TRBD1 (5 bases). The V end was cut by 4 bases, the J end by 0 bases, with 7 bases between. Germline CDR1 reads GTSNPN; CDR2 reads SVGIG (reference sequence). This CDR3 is 13 amino acids long. The CDR3 nucleotides are TGTGCCTGGACAGGGAATAGCAATCAGCCCCAGCATTTT. It translates to CAWTGNSNQPQHF. Complete variable domain (other parts from reference TRBV30 and TRBJ1-5): SQTIHQWPATLVQPVGSPLSLECTVEGTSNPNLYWYRQAAGRGLQLLFYSVGIGQISSEVPQNLSASRPQDRQFILSSKKLLLSDSGFYLCAWTGNSNQPQHFGDGTRLSIL.

This chain uses TRBV27 with TRBJ1-4, with D unresolved. The CDR3 runs to 16 residues. Trimming left V 3 bases short and J 3 bases short, with 14 bases between. The germline gives CDR1 MNHEY, CDR2 SMNVEV (reference sequence). The CDR3, as DNA: TGTGCCAGCAGTTTGCTAGCGGCCGACCCTAATGAAAAACTGTTTTTT. This gives the protein CASSLLAADPNEKLFF.

The chain couples TRBV27 to TRBJ2-1; D is perhaps TRBD2 (6 bases). Germline V gene data show CDR1 as MNHEY and CDR2 as SMNVEV (reference sequence). The CDR3 extends over 16 amino acids. Trimming cost V 3 bases and J 9 bases, with 21 bases left between them. CDR3 sequence (DNA): TGTGCCAGCAGTTTTCGCGACCGAGGGAGGAGGGGTGAGCAGTTCTTC. It codes for CASSFRDRGRRGEQFF.

This clone was found once. The chain joins TRBV6-5 to TRBJ1-2; 11 nucleotides align to TRBD1. The germline V gene encodes CDR1 MNHEY and CDR2 SVGAGI. The CDR3 length is 15 residues. V trimming: 5 bases; J trimming: 2 bases; junction bases outside the gene matches: 4. The CDR3 coding sequence is TGTGCCAGCAGTAACCGGGACAGGGGGAACTATGGCTACACCTTC. This sequence encodes CASSNRDRGNYGYTF.

This clone occurred once. The chain uses TRBV6-5 and TRBJ1-1, with a weak D call TRBD1 (5 bases). The germline V and J ends were trimmed by 2 bases and 5 bases, with 12 bases remaining between them. CDR1 MNHEY and CDR2 SVGAGI come from the germline V gene. The CDR3 covers 14 residues. The CDR3: CASSYRNRRTEAFF. Here the CDR3 DNA reads TGTGCCAGCAGTTACCGAAACAGGCGGACTGAAGCTTTCTTT.

The rearrangement links TRBV5-1 to TRBJ2-2; D is ambiguous. CDR3 length: 13 residues. Per germline, CDR1 SGHRS and CDR2 YFSETQ. Trimming took 2 bases from V and 4 from J, leaving 6 bases between them. The CDR3 DNA sequence: TGCGCCAGCAGCTTTCGCGGCACCGGGGAGCTGTTTTTT. Translated: CASSFRGTGELFF.

CDR3 DNA: TGCGCCAGCAGCCAAGCTCAGGCTCAGGGCAGGGACGAGCAGTACTTC. Translated, it gives CASSQAQAQGRDEQYF. This chain uses TRBV4-3 with TRBJ2-7; D perhaps matches TRBD1 (5 bases). This CDR3 is 16 amino acids long. V lost 1 base and J lost 5, with 18 bases in between. CDR1 LGHNA and CDR2 YSLEER come from the germline V gene.

This chain links TRBV5-4 with TRBJ1-1; 10 bases line up with TRBD1. Germline V gene sequence: CDR1 SGHNT, CDR2 YYREEE (reference sequence). The J segment lost 5 bases and the V segment lost 0 bases, leaving 4 bases of the junction unmatched. CDR3 length equals 15 residues. The CDR3 is CASSLADRGDTEAFF. CDR3 DNA sequence: TGTGCCAGCAGCTTGGCGGACAGGGGGGATACTGAAGCTTTCTTT.

The chain links TRBV25-1 to TRBJ1-2; 8 positions agree with TRBD1. Losses at the gene ends were 4 bases for V and 6 bases for J; bases not matched to a gene: 1. This CDR3 has 12 residues. Germline CDR1 is MGHDK and CDR2 is SYGVNS. CDR3 in DNA: TGTGCCAGCAGTGTGACAGGGGATGGCTACACCTTC. Translation: CASSVTGDGYTF.

This chain links TRBV30 with TRBJ2-1; 8 bases fit TRBD1. V trimming: 0 bases; J trimming: 4 bases; junction bases outside the gene matches: 8. Germline assignment: CDR1 GTSNPN and CDR2 SVGIG (reference sequence). The CDR3 has 16 amino acids. The CDR3 sequence is CAWSVPRQGFYNEQFF. CDR3 sequence (DNA): TGTGCCTGGAGTGTACCCAGACAGGGGTTTTACAATGAGCAGTTCTTC. The full variable domain, its missing parts supplied by reference TRBV30 and TRBJ2-1, is SQTIHQWPATLVQPVGSPLSLECTVEGTSNPNLYWYRQAAGRGLQLLFYSVGIGQISSEVPQNLSASRPQDRQFILSSKKLLLSDSGFYLCAWSVPRQGFYNEQFFGPGTRLTVL.

This clone has a single count. The V and J genes are TRBV27 and TRBJ2-5, with 13 bases matching TRBD2. Germline CDR1 is MNHEY and CDR2 is SMNVEV (reference sequence). The V gene end was trimmed by 6 bases and the J gene end by 5 bases; junction bases not matched to a gene: 6. The CDR3 contains 15 residues. The CDR3 loop is CASSPLAGGEETQYF. The CDR3 bases are TGTGCCAGCAGCCCACTAGCGGGAGGGGAGGAGACCCAGTACTTC.

The chain couples TRBV28 to TRBJ2-2, with TRBD2 matching over 11 bases. Germline values: CDR1 MDHEN, CDR2 SYDVKM. The CDR3 spans 16 residues. The V segment lost 6 bases and the J segment 5 bases; nucleotides outside the gene matches: 8. CDR3 region: CASRPILAGETGELFF. CDR3 DNA sequence: TGTGCCAGCAGGCCCATACTAGCGGGAGAGACCGGGGAGCTGTTTTTT.

This chain connects TRBV28 to TRBJ2-7; 8 nucleotides line up with TRBD1. CDR1 and CDR2 from the germline V gene are MDHEN and SYDVKM. The J segment lost 6 bases and the V segment lost 5 bases, leaving 3 bases of the junction unmatched. The CDR3 runs to 12 residues. DNA for the CDR3: TGTGCCAGCAGTCAACAGGGGGGCGAGCAGTACTTC. Translating gives CASSQQGGEQYF.

The chain has TRBV4-3 and TRBJ2-2; TRBD2 agrees at 7 bases. Germline assignment: CDR1 LGHNA and CDR2 YSLEER. J gave up 2 bases and V 0 bases, and 6 bases lay outside the gene matches. The CDR3 covers 17 residues. For the CDR3, the DNA is TGCGCCAGCAGCCAAGAACCTGGCGGGAGCAACACCGGGGAGCTGTTTTTT. Translating it yields CASSQEPGGSNTGELFF.

The V gene is TRBV2, the J gene TRBJ1-4, with a tentative D call TRBD1 (6 bases). The germline gives CDR1 SNHLY, CDR2 FYNNEI. This CDR3 has 14 residues. Between the trimmed V and J ends, which lost 4 bases and 8 bases, there was a span of 14 bases. The CDR3: CASSVRGQREKLFF. The CDR3 DNA reads as TGTGCCAGCAGTGTGCGGGGGCAAAGAGAAAAACTGTTTTTT.

The genes are TRBV19 and TRBJ1-1, with D tentatively TRBD1 (6 bases). The CDR3 consists of 10 residues. The germline V and J ends were trimmed by 10 bases and 5 bases, with 8 bases remaining between them. From germline, CDR1 is LNHDA and CDR2 SQIVND (reference sequence). The CDR3, as DNA: TGTGCCACGAGGGGGACTGAAGCTTTCTTT. It encodes CATRGTEAFF.

This chain connects TRBV7-6 to TRBJ1-4; D is unclear. The CDR3 loop spans 16 amino acids. The ends were cut back, 3 bases at V and 5 bases at J, with 16 bases in the middle. CDR1 and CDR2 (germline): SGHVS, FNYEAQ. The CDR3 DNA is TGTGCCAGCAGCTTCACCCCATCCTCCGCGAATGAAAAACTGTTTTTT. Its protein is CASSFTPSSANEKLFF.

In regard to this clone: At one end the junction does not follow the germline gene, possibly because of a read error. CDR3 sequence reads: CASNLSGAFNQPQHF. The CDR3 nucleotides read TGTGCCAGCAATTTATCAGGGGCTTTCAATCAGCCCCAGCATTTT. This chain links TRBV28 with TRBJ1-5; D is perhaps TRBD1 (6 bases). Germline CDR1 MDHEN, CDR2 SYDVKM. The CDR3 totals 15 residues.

This clone was counted a single time. This chain joins TRBV27 and TRBJ2-3; TRBD2 matches at 15 bases. Germline CDR1 reads MNHEY; CDR2 reads SMNVEV (reference sequence). CDR3 length equals 18 residues. V dropped 5 bases and J dropped 3; count of bases not matched to a gene: 9. The CDR3 DNA is TGTGCCAGCAGTCGGGGACTAGCGGGAGGTGGGAGAACAGATACGCAGTATTTT. This encodes CASSRGLAGGGRTDTQYF.

The chain has TRBV7-9 and TRBJ2-5; 9 bases fit TRBD2. The CDR3 has 15 residues. V dropped 3 bases and J dropped 5; count of bases not matched to a gene: 7. Germline V gives CDR1 SEHNR, CDR2 FQNEAQ (reference sequence). The CDR3 protein is CASSFGGGAGETQYF. The DNA for the CDR3 is TGTGCCAGCAGCTTCGGCGGGGGGGCTGGGGAGACCCAGTACTTC.

With regard to this clone: The junction does not match germline at one end; this may be a read error. The V call is TRBV7-7, the J call TRBJ2-3, with D hard to call. Germline V lookup: CDR1 SSHAT, CDR2 FNYEAQ (reference sequence). The CDR3 has 15 residues. CDR3 DNA: TGTGCTAGCAGCTTAAGTCACGGAGGCACAGATACGCAGTATTTT. This codes for CASSLSHGGTDTQYF.

To note about this clone: The junction shows a germline mismatch at one end, possibly a read error. The CDR3 DNA reads as TGTGCCACCAGTATAGCGGGAGAGGAGACCCAGTACTTC. This gives the protein CATSIAGEETQYF. The chain carries TRBV10-3 and TRBJ2-5; 9 nucleotides match TRBD2. CDR3 length equals 13 residues. The germline gives CDR1 ENHRY, CDR2 SYGVKD.

V is TRBV4-2 and J is TRBJ2-6, with a possible D match to TRBD1 (5 bases). This CDR3 region has 17 residues. The V end lost 5 bases, the J end lost 0 bases, and 14 bases lay between the germline ends. Per the germline V gene, CDR1 is LGHNA and CDR2 is YNFKEQ. CDR3 residues: CASSEITGDSGANVLTF. DNA for the CDR3: TGTGCCAGCAGCGAAATAACAGGCGACTCTGGGGCCAACGTCCTGACTTTC.

The J gene is TRBJ2-2, the V gene TRBV28, with 7 bases matching TRBD2. CDR3 length: 19 amino acids. The germline gives CDR1 MDHEN, CDR2 SYDVKM. V trimming: 5 bases; J trimming: 5 bases; junction bases outside the gene matches: 20. Here the CDR3 DNA reads TGTGCCAGCAGTCTCAGAACTCTGGCGGGAGAGGGTAGAACCGGGGAGCTGTTTTTT. Its protein product is CASSLRTLAGEGRTGELFF.

About this clone itself: Distinct nucleotide sequences in the sample also encode this CDR3. J is TRBJ2-2 and V is TRBV13; D is possibly TRBD2 (6 bases). The V end lost 5 bases, the J end lost 5 bases, and 15 bases lay between the germline ends. CDR1 PRHDT and CDR2 FYEKMQ come from the germline V gene (reference sequence). The CDR3 length is 15 residues. The CDR3: CASSRGTQNTGELFF. CDR3 nucleotide sequence: TGTGCCAGCAGCCGCGGGACTCAGAATACCGGGGAGCTGTTTTTT.

The V and J genes are TRBV6-5 and TRBJ1-2, with no clear D. The CDR3 runs 14 residues. V gave up 2 bases and J gave up 2 bases, with 9 bases separating them. The germline gives CDR1 MNHEY, CDR2 SVGAGI. The CDR3 reads CASSYTGSNYGYTF. CDR3 sequence (DNA): TGTGCCAGCAGTTACACCGGGAGCAACTATGGCTACACCTTC.

The chain couples TRBV9 to TRBJ2-1, with TRBD1 matching over 9 bases. This CDR3 spans 15 amino acids. V was clipped by 3 bases and J by 10 bases; unmatched bases: 11. Germline V gives CDR1 SGDLS, CDR2 YYNGEE. Here the CDR3 DNA reads TGTGCCAGCAGCGCAACCGGGACAGGGTTGGGCGAGCAGTTCTTC. Its translation: CASSATGTGLGEQFF.